The entry below gives a single TCR beta chain sequence along with its context. Its antigen target is currently unknown. The CDR3 is cut off 3 residues early in the read; its end comes from the germline J gene. The entry originates in a study of T cells in women clearing cervical HPV infection (dated by TCRdb to 2017 to 2018). Broadly, across the study: The cases were about two dozen women with histologically confirmed HPV16-related CIN3 or worse, and 2 of those women had invasive cancers. The approximately 26 controls were women who cleared a single incident HPV16 infection within 12 months without developing precancer or cancer. Blood from cases was collected at the visit where the lesion was first found, while blood from controls was collected once the infection could no longer be detected. Among cases, blood sampling came a median of about 150 days after lesion detection, with an interquartile range of roughly 90 to 230 days. Because only a few women had HLA typing data, the possibility that HLA type acted as a confounder could not be ruled out. This exploratory proof-of-principle case-control study, nested within the Guanacaste HPV Natural History Study in Costa Rica, compared TCR repertoires among women with different cervical HPV16 outcomes. Cases were matched to controls by age within five years and by the year the sample was collected. A median age of almost 35 years was observed in cases versus 37 to 45 in controls, and no significant differences in baseline characteristics were found. The parent cohort enrolled 10,049 women aged 18 or older in Guanacaste, Costa Rica, in about 1992 to 1994 and followed the women for roughly seven years. Five blinded duplicates per group were added as quality controls, giving around 60 samples: around 50 participants and ten or so replicates.

Counted from cysteine to phenylalanine, this CDR3 has 15 amino acids. Of the CDR3's DNA, 36 bases were read; they are in frame from base 1. CDR1 is given as MNHNS and CDR2 as SASEGT, both from the germline V gene. Unmatched junction bases come to 8, with V trimmed by 2 bases and J by 9 bases. The immunoSEQ assay used multiplex PCR to amplify TCR beta CDR3 regions from an average of around 1.2 ug of genomic DNA per sample. Primer bias was corrected in the assay by using a complete synthetic TCR repertoire to establish an amplification baseline. The amplicons were sequenced on the Illumina platform. On the study's bioinformatics: Error correction of the sequences involved clustering with frequency ratios plus a modified nearest-neighbor algorithm, after which the sequences were analyzed in the immunoSEQ Analyzer using IMGT gene definitions. At each rarefaction depth, TCR richness and evenness were averaged across 20 rarefaction repeats, and samples with fewer sequences than that depth were excluded. Wilcoxon rank sum tests with FDR correction were used to compare relative abundances of V, D and J genes between the groups. An intraclass correlation of around 96% for TCR richness and an average of 76.4% across 66 gene segments were obtained from the blinded duplicates. This immuneACCESS table, as held by TCRdb, lists in-frame sequences with V and J called but not all clones. Of the missing ones, under half trace to an unresolved V gene in checked studies; the others have no known cause. V, J and clone size were drawn from that table, and D and trimming were deduced from the DNA. The sample's clone listing holds about 36,000 clones. Jointly, the top ten make up 3.7% of the sample.

Every participant had a single incident cervical HPV16 infection, and prevalent HPV16 infections were excluded. Cervical HPV DNA was detected by MY09/MY11 PCR and genotyped by dot-blot hybridization. More than 14 mL of heparinized blood were centrifuged, and the buffy coat was split into aliquots, frozen at -30 degrees C, and then kept at -80 degrees C. QIAGEN kits were used to extract genomic DNA from buffy coat specimens. Results the study describes overall, beyond this receptor: Because of the cross-sectional design, the study could not determine whether the associations came before infection or resulted from infection, and neither effector/memory subsets nor HPV-specific T cells were isolated. Because T-cell numbers per sample were unknown, differences in richness could reflect varying T-cell content rather than repertoire biology. Lower TRBV6-7 relative abundance was observed in cases than in controls (around 0.1% versus 0.15%; Bonferroni P = 0.0008). CIN3+ cases had significantly higher TCR repertoire richness than controls across sequencing depths, but evenness did not differ between the groups. By combining richness with V gene abundances, random forest classifiers separated cases from controls with an estimated AUC of roughly 0.84.

The chain links TRBV6-1 with TRBJ2-1; 9 junctional bases match TRBD1. This TCR was recovered from a woman aged 18 to 75 with a cervical HPV16 infection that either progressed to CIN3+ or cleared (not recorded which). Source material: blood buffy coat. CDR3 sequence: CASSEFRTGEGEQFF. The sequenced part of the CDR3 DNA is TGTGCCAGCAGTGAATTCCGGACAGGGGAAGGTGAG.